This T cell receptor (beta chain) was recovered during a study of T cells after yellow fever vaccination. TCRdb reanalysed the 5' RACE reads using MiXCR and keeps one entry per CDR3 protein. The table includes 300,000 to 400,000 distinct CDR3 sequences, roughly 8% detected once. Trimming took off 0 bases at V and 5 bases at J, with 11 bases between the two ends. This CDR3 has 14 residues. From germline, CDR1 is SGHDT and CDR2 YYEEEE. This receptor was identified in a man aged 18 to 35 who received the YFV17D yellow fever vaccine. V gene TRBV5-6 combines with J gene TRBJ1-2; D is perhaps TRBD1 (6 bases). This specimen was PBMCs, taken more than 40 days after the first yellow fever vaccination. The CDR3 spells CASSLGGPGYGYTF. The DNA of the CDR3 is TGTGCCAGCAGCTTGGGGGGGCCAGGGTATGGCTACACCTTC. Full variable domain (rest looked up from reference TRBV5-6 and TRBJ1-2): DAGVTQSPTHLIKTRGQQVTLRCSPKSGHDTVSWYQQALGQGPQFIFQYYEEEERQRGNFPDRFSGHQFPNYSSELNVNALLLGDSALYLCASSLGGPGYGYTFGSGTRLTVV.